The 5 T cell receptor beta chains presented below share a single source sample, sequenced in a study of PD-1 blockade in mismatch repair-deficient tumors. Clones were sequenced by immunoSEQ multiplex PCR, and TCRdb holds only the in-frame ones, with some missing. This sample has around 16,000 clones, with 80% to 85% found just once. The material sequenced was PBMCs, taken 4 weeks after starting pembrolizumab. Source of these receptors: an adult with mismatch repair-deficient cancer.

The chain uses TRBV2 and TRBJ2-7, with TRBD1 as a possible D gene (5 bases). The CDR3 runs 15 residues. The germline V gene encodes CDR1 SNHLY and CDR2 FYNNEI. V was trimmed by 7 bases and J by 3 bases, leaving 19 bases between them. DNA for the CDR3: TGTGCCAGCAAAGCAGAAATGGGGCCAATCTACGAGCAGTACTTC. It is translated as CASKAEMGPIYEQYF.

The V call is TRBV5-1, the J call TRBJ1-5; D uncertain. CDR1 is SGHRS, CDR2 YFSETQ, per germline. The CDR3 loop spans 15 amino acids. The V and J ends lost 4 bases and 3 bases respectively, with 14 bases between them. CDR3 nucleotide sequence: TGCGCCAGCAGCCTGAACGCGGGTTTCAATCAGCCCCAGCATTTT. This codes for CASSLNAGFNQPQHF.

The genes are TRBV5-8 and TRBJ1-2; D might be TRBD1 (5 bases). Germline V gene data show CDR1 as SGHTS and CDR2 as YDEGEE. V shed 0 bases and J shed 2 bases, with 23 bases lying between them. The CDR3 extends over 19 amino acids. The CDR3 loop reads CASSLVQKWQGIRNYGYTF. The CDR3 DNA follows: TGTGCCAGCAGCTTGGTGCAAAAATGGCAGGGAATAAGGAACTATGGCTACACCTTC.

This clone showed up just once. This chain joins TRBV7-2 and TRBJ1-2, with unresolved D. V was trimmed by 1 base and J by 3 bases, leaving 9 bases between them. In germline, CDR1 is SGHTA, CDR2 FQGNSA. CDR3 length: 14 amino acids. This CDR3 reads CASSLDSVYYGYTF. For the CDR3, the DNA is TGTGCCAGCAGCTTAGACTCGGTTTACTATGGCTACACCTTC.

The genes are TRBV18 and TRBJ1-5; 8 bases are shared with TRBD1. The germline gives CDR1 KGHSH, CDR2 LQKENI. Germline trimming cut 2 bases from V and 1 base from J; bases unmatched to any gene: 7. The CDR3 has 17 residues. CDR3 sequence reads: CASSPGQGLRSNQPQHF. DNA of the CDR3: TGTGCCAGCTCACCAGGACAGGGACTGAGAAGCAATCAGCCCCAGCATTTT. Full variable domain (rest looked up from reference TRBV18 and TRBJ1-5): NAGVMQNPRHLVRRRGQEARLRCSPMKGHSHVYWYRQLPEEGLKFMVYLQKENIIDESGMPKERFSAEFPKEGPSILRIQQVVRGDSAAYFCASSPGQGLRSNQPQHFGDGTRLSIL.